This T cell receptor (beta chain) was captured by sequencing in a study of blood T cells in healthy people across ages. Study outcomes and limitations: Both higher diversity and more naive CD4+ cells marked long-lived donors when set against aged donors. Significant beta diversity loss was already apparent by age approximately 40, declining roughly linearly.

At least 7 million PBMCs were isolated per sample. This clonotype was picked up a small number of times. Its target is not known. A second PCR of roughly 7 to 11 cycles used a sample-barcoded 5' primer and a J-beta primer mix. TCRdb re-called the 5' RACE reads through MiXCR, storing one row per CDR3 protein. Here the sample spans over 1,300,000 distinct CDR3 sequences, approximately 59% being singletons. What was sequenced was blood. The sequence was obtained from a man aged 18 to 29 in good health.

The CDR3 DNA reads TGTGCCAGCAGCCCCCACCGGGACGGCTACTATGGCTACACCTTC. Translating gives CASSPHRDGYYGYTF. This chain connects TRBV5-6 to TRBJ1-2; D is possibly TRBD1 (5 bases). V shed 4 bases and J shed 3 bases, with 16 bases lying between them. In germline, CDR1 is SGHDT, CDR2 YYEEEE. The CDR3 has 15 amino acids. Full variable domain (remainder filled in from reference TRBV5-6 and TRBJ1-2): DAGVTQSPTHLIKTRGQQVTLRCSPKSGHDTVSWYQQALGQGPQFIFQYYEEEERQRGNFPDRFSGHQFPNYSSELNVNALLLGDSALYLCASSPHRDGYYGYTFGSGTRLTVV.